The rows below give T cell receptor beta chains drawn from one sample of a study of blood T cell repertoires in COVID-19. The protocol was immunoSEQ multiplex PCR, while the TCRdb copy is restricted to in-frame clones and leaves out a portion. Here the sample spans about 480,000 clones, around 85% being singletons. The sequenced sample consisted of PBMCs or T cells enriched from blood (not recorded which). The receptors stem from a woman aged 55-70 years who had recovered from COVID-19. Each CDR3 is given with its conserved first and last residue. The order of the fields is V gene, clone size, J gene, D gene, CDR3 DNA, CDR3 protein. D genes are given only for firm matches. Where a row states a size, it is once, few, many or the class of an expanded clone; other rows omit it.

v_call: TRBV7-8; clone_size: NA; j_call: TRBJ2-1; d_call: TRBD1; cdr3_nt: TGTGCCAGCAGCTTATTTGAGACAGGGGGTATGGGTGAGCAGTTCTTC; cdr3_aa: CASSLFETGGMGEQFF
v_call: TRBV10-3; clone_size: NA; j_call: TRBJ1-6; d_call: TRBD1; cdr3_nt: TGTGCCATCAGATCCGGGACAGGGGATTCACCCCTCCACTTT; cdr3_aa: CAIRSGTGDSPLHF
v_call: TRBV5-6; clone_size: NA; j_call: TRBJ1-1; d_call: NA; cdr3_nt: TGTGCCAGCAGCTTGACATCCACTGAAGCTTTCTTT; cdr3_aa: CASSLTSTEAFF
v_call: TRBV5-1; clone_size: NA; j_call: TRBJ1-1; d_call: NA; cdr3_nt: TGCGCCAGCAGCTTGGCCGGCAACAGACACCCCGCTGAAGCTTTCTTT; cdr3_aa: CASSLAGNRHPAEAFF
v_call: TRBV7-2; clone_size: NA; j_call: TRBJ2-2; d_call: NA; cdr3_nt: TGTGCCAGCAGCTTAAGGACAGTTAACGGGGAGCTGTTTTTT; cdr3_aa: CASSLRTVNGELFF
v_call: TRBV5-1; clone_size: few; j_call: TRBJ2-7; d_call: NA; cdr3_nt: TGCGCCAGCAGCTTGAACGTCGGGGTATCCTACGAGCAGTACTTC; cdr3_aa: CASSLNVGVSYEQYF
v_call: TRBV6-5; clone_size: NA; j_call: TRBJ1-2; d_call: TRBD1; cdr3_nt: TGTGCCAGCATCACACCGGGACAGGTACATGGCTACACCTTC; cdr3_aa: CASITPGQVHGYTF
v_call: TRBV18; clone_size: NA; j_call: TRBJ1-5; d_call: NA; cdr3_nt: TGTGCCAGCTCACCCGGGGTGGACGGCAATCAGCCCCAGCATTTT; cdr3_aa: CASSPGVDGNQPQHF
v_call: TRBV5-6; clone_size: NA; j_call: TRBJ1-2; d_call: NA; cdr3_nt: TGTGCCAGCAGCTTGCTCCAGGGTGGTATCGCCACCTTC; cdr3_aa: CASSLLQGGIATF
v_call: TRBV19; clone_size: NA; j_call: TRBJ1-6; d_call: NA; cdr3_nt: TGTGCCAGTAGCGACTACAGGGAAAGGGGATCACCCCTCCACTTT; cdr3_aa: CASSDYRERGSPLHF
v_call: TRBV6-6; clone_size: NA; j_call: TRBJ2-3; d_call: NA; cdr3_nt: TGTGCCAGCGTAAGGGCAGGGTCGGGAGATACGCAGTATTTT; cdr3_aa: CASVRAGSGDTQYF
v_call: TRBV5-1; clone_size: NA; j_call: TRBJ2-2; d_call: TRBD1; cdr3_nt: TGCGCCAGCAGCTCACAGGGGTCCGGGGAGCTGTTTTTT; cdr3_aa: CASSSQGSGELFF
v_call: TRBV12-3/TRBV12-4; clone_size: NA; j_call: TRBJ1-2; d_call: NA; cdr3_nt: TGTGCCAGCAGTTTAGTCGGTGGCTACACCTTC; cdr3_aa: CASSLVGGYTF
v_call: TRBV19; clone_size: NA; j_call: TRBJ2-1; d_call: NA; cdr3_nt: TGTGCCAGTATGACAGCCTCCTACAATGAGCAGTTCTTC; cdr3_aa: CASMTASYNEQFF
v_call: TRBV5-1; clone_size: NA; j_call: TRBJ2-1; d_call: TRBD1; cdr3_nt: TGCGCCAGCAGCCAAGGACAGGGTCGTTACAATGAGCAGTTCTTC; cdr3_aa: CASSQGQGRYNEQFF
v_call: TRBV6-2/TRBV6-3; clone_size: few; j_call: TRBJ1-2; d_call: NA; cdr3_nt: TGTGCCAGCAGTCCCCCCCCGGGTTATGGCTACACCTTC; cdr3_aa: CASSPPPGYGYTF
v_call: TRBV4-1; clone_size: NA; j_call: TRBJ2-2; d_call: NA; cdr3_nt: TGCGCCAGCAGCTCCGAAGGGGGGGCGAACACCGGGGAGCTGTTTTTT; cdr3_aa: CASSSEGGANTGELFF
v_call: TRBV2; clone_size: NA; j_call: TRBJ2-4; d_call: TRBD1; cdr3_nt: TGTGCCAGCCTCACAGGGGACAAAAACATTCAGTACTTC; cdr3_aa: CASLTGDKNIQYF
v_call: TRBV5-1; clone_size: NA; j_call: TRBJ2-3; d_call: NA; cdr3_nt: TGCGCCAGCAGCTTGGCGGGAACAGATACGCAGTATTTT; cdr3_aa: CASSLAGTDTQYF
v_call: TRBV6-5; clone_size: NA; j_call: TRBJ1-5; d_call: NA; cdr3_nt: TGTGCCAGCAGGCGGGGGGCGCGTCAGCCCCAGCATTTT; cdr3_aa: CASRRGARQPQHF
v_call: TRBV10-1; clone_size: NA; j_call: TRBJ1-2; d_call: NA; cdr3_nt: TGCGCCAGCAGTGACAATCGGGCAGGGTACTATGGCTACACCTTC; cdr3_aa: CASSDNRAGYYGYTF
v_call: TRBV4-1; clone_size: NA; j_call: TRBJ1-3; d_call: TRBD1; cdr3_nt: TGCGCCAGCAGGAAGGGGGCGGGAGGAAACACCATATATTTT; cdr3_aa: CASRKGAGGNTIYF
v_call: TRBV29-1; clone_size: few; j_call: TRBJ1-1; d_call: NA; cdr3_nt: TGCAGCGTTGAACAAGGGGGAGCCGTTAACACTGAAGCTTTCTTT; cdr3_aa: CSVEQGGAVNTEAFF
v_call: TRBV19; clone_size: once; j_call: TRBJ2-3; d_call: NA; cdr3_nt: TGTGCCAGTATGGGCAGGGGGGTGGTAGATACGCAGTATTTT; cdr3_aa: CASMGRGVVDTQYF
v_call: TRBV7-8; clone_size: NA; j_call: TRBJ2-3; d_call: TRBD2; cdr3_nt: TGTGCCAGCAGCTTAGCGTGGGCTAGCGGGGGGGCTAGCACAGATACGCAGTATTTT; cdr3_aa: CASSLAWASGGASTDTQYF
v_call: TRBV5-1; clone_size: NA; j_call: TRBJ1-4; d_call: NA; cdr3_nt: TGCGCCAGCAGCCTGACAGAGGCTAATGAAAAACTGTTTTTT; cdr3_aa: CASSLTEANEKLFF
v_call: TRBV10-1; clone_size: NA; j_call: TRBJ2-7; d_call: TRBD1; cdr3_nt: TGCGCCAGCAGTGAGGCCGGGACAGGGGTAGGCGAGCAGTACTTC; cdr3_aa: CASSEAGTGVGEQYF
v_call: TRBV5-4; clone_size: once; j_call: TRBJ1-6; d_call: TRBD1; cdr3_nt: TGTGCCAGCAGCCCAACAGGGGTCAACGCCCCCTATAATTCACCCCTCCACTTT; cdr3_aa: CASSPTGVNAPYNSPLHF
v_call: TRBV10-3; clone_size: NA; j_call: TRBJ2-1; d_call: TRBD1; cdr3_nt: TGTGCCATCAGTGAGGAAGGACAGGGGGCGTATGAGCAGTTCTTC; cdr3_aa: CAISEEGQGAYEQFF
v_call: TRBV5-6; clone_size: NA; j_call: TRBJ1-6; d_call: TRBD1; cdr3_nt: TGTGCCAGCAGCTCCTGGGGGACAGGAGTTAATTCACCCCTCCACTTT; cdr3_aa: CASSSWGTGVNSPLHF
v_call: TRBV6-5; clone_size: NA; j_call: TRBJ2-6; d_call: NA; cdr3_nt: TGTGCCAGCAGGGCGGGTGGGGCCAACGTCCTGACTTTC; cdr3_aa: CASRAGGANVLTF
v_call: TRBV3-1/TRBV3-2; clone_size: NA; j_call: TRBJ1-4; d_call: NA; cdr3_nt: TGTGCCAGCAGCTCCACACAGGGTAATGAAAAACTGTTTTTT; cdr3_aa: CASSSTQGNEKLFF
v_call: TRBV28; clone_size: NA; j_call: TRBJ1-1; d_call: TRBD1; cdr3_nt: TGTGCCAGCAGTTTGATAAGACAGGGTAGTTCCGAAGCTTTCTTT; cdr3_aa: CASSLIRQGSSEAFF
v_call: TRBV2; clone_size: NA; j_call: TRBJ2-3; d_call: TRBD2; cdr3_nt: TGTGCCAGCAGTCCAAGACTAGCGGGGGGATTAGATACGCAGTATTTT; cdr3_aa: CASSPRLAGGLDTQYF
v_call: TRBV3-1/TRBV3-2; clone_size: NA; j_call: TRBJ1-3; d_call: NA; cdr3_nt: TGTGCCAGCAGCCACCACTCTGGAAACACCATATATTTT; cdr3_aa: CASSHHSGNTIYF
v_call: TRBV29-1; clone_size: NA; j_call: TRBJ2-1; d_call: TRBD1; cdr3_nt: TGCAGCGTTCCGACAGGGGGAATCTACAATGAGCAGTTCTTC; cdr3_aa: CSVPTGGIYNEQFF
v_call: TRBV4-1; clone_size: NA; j_call: TRBJ1-4; d_call: NA; cdr3_nt: TGCGCCAGCAGCCCCCGAGTGGGAGGCCCTAATGAAAAACTGTTTTTT; cdr3_aa: CASSPRVGGPNEKLFF
v_call: TRBV9; clone_size: once; j_call: TRBJ2-5; d_call: TRBD1; cdr3_nt: TGTGCCAGCAGCGTAGACAGGGGTGGAGAGACCCAGTACTTC; cdr3_aa: CASSVDRGGETQYF